A selection of T cell receptor beta chains follows, all from one sample in a study of cytomegalovirus exposure and HLA in healthy donors. The method was immunoSEQ multiplex PCR; TCRdb's version includes in-frame clones alone and lacks a portion of them. The sample has 85,000 to 100,000 clones; roughly 83% are singletons. The specimen sequenced was PBMCs. Source of these receptors: a male donor in good health and CMV-seropositive. The CDR3 runs from the conserved cysteine through the conserved F or W. The order of the fields is D gene, V gene, CDR3 length, clone size, J gene, CDR3 DNA, CDR3 protein. D genes are given only for firm matches. Clone size appears in some rows only: once, few, many, or a class for an expanded clone.

.,TRBV6-5,14,many,TRBJ2-7,TGTGCCAGCAGTTACCACAGGACGTCGGTCGAGCAGTACTTC,CASSYHRTSVEQYF
.,TRBV5-1,15,.,TRBJ1-1,TGCGCCAGCAGAGTTCAGGGTTGGGCAAGCGCTGAAGCTTTCTTT,CASRVQGWASAEAFF
TRBD1,TRBV25-1,14,.,TRBJ1-6,TGTGCCAGCAGCCAAGGGACAGCTTCTTCACCCCTCCACTTT,CASSQGTASSPLHF
TRBD1,TRBV27,18,.,TRBJ2-2,TGTGCCAGCAGTTTGCTCCTAACAGGGGGCAGTGCCCCCGGGGAGCTGTTTTTT,CASSLLLTGGSAPGELFF
.,TRBV9,15,few,TRBJ1-4,TGTGCCAGCAGCGTAGCGGGGGGCGTCAAGGAAAAACTGTTTTTT,CASSVAGGVKEKLFF
TRBD2,TRBV9,14,.,TRBJ2-3,TGTGCCAGCAGCGTAGCGGGGGGGGCAGATACGCAGTATTTT,CASSVAGGADTQYF
TRBD1,TRBV5-1,14,.,TRBJ2-5,TGCGCCAGCAGCCGGGGACAGAGCCAAGAGACCCAGTACTTC,CASSRGQSQETQYF
.,TRBV7-6,13,.,TRBJ1-2,TGTGCCAGCTCCCGTGGGCCCAACTATGGCTACACCTTC,CASSRGPNYGYTF
.,TRBV5-4,14,.,TRBJ2-7,TGTGCCAGCAGCTTAGGCACAGGTCCCTACGAGCAGTACTTC,CASSLGTGPYEQYF
.,TRBV25-1,14,.,TRBJ1-1,TGTGCCAGCAGGGAGACCGGGATTTACACTGAAGCTTTCTTT,CASRETGIYTEAFF
.,TRBV6-5,12,.,TRBJ1-5,TGTGCCAGCACCAGGGCTAATCAGCCCCAGCATTTT,CASTRANQPQHF
.,TRBV5-8,15,.,TRBJ2-7,TGTGCCAGCAGCTGGGCCCGACGGTGGATCTACGAGCAGTACTTC,CASSWARRWIYEQYF
TRBD1,TRBV4-3,13,few,TRBJ2-1,TGCGCCAGCAGCCCCGGACAGGGGGCAGGGCAGTTCTTC,CASSPGQGAGQFF
.,TRBV28,15,.,TRBJ2-4,TGTGCCAGCAGTGGGACTTCTCTAGCCAAAAACATTCAGTACTTC,CASSGTSLAKNIQYF
TRBD1,TRBV2,16,.,TRBJ1-6,TGTGCCAGCAGGGTCCGGGACAGGGCTTATAATTCACCCCTCCACTTT,CASRVRDRAYNSPLHF
TRBD1,TRBV18,15,.,TRBJ1-3,TGTGCCAGCTCGCCTACAGGGGACTCTGGAAACACCATATATTTT,CASSPTGDSGNTIYF
.,TRBV6-1,16,.,TRBJ2-5,TGTGCCAGCAGTGAAGAGGGGTTTTTTAGGGGAGAGACCCAGTACTTC,CASSEEGFFRGETQYF
TRBD1,TRBV6-5,13,.,TRBJ1-1,TGTGCCAGCAGTTTGACAGGGAATGGTGAAGCTTTCTTT,CASSLTGNGEAFF
TRBD1,TRBV7-6,17,.,TRBJ2-7,TGTGCCAGCAGCTTAGCGCCGCGGACAGGGGGCATATACGAGCAGTACTTC,CASSLAPRTGGIYEQYF
.,TRBV4-3,15,few,TRBJ1-1,TGCGCCAGCAGCCAAGAAGATATAGAGAACACTGAAGCTTTCTTT,CASSQEDIENTEAFF
.,TRBV5-1,13,few,TRBJ2-5,TGCGCCAGCAGCTTGTCCTCTCAAGAGACCCAGTACTTC,CASSLSSQETQYF
.,TRBV4-1,15,.,TRBJ2-3,TGCGCCAGCAGCCTAGGTAGAGGTAGCACAGATACGCAGTATTTT,CASSLGRGSTDTQYF
.,TRBV10-2,13,.,TRBJ2-1,TGCGCCAGCAGACAACAGGACTACCCTGAGCAGTTCTTC,CASRQQDYPEQFF
TRBD1,TRBV5-1,17,.,TRBJ1-5,TGCGCCAGCAGCTTGGAGCCAGGGACAGTCCTTAATCAGCCCCAGCATTTT,CASSLEPGTVLNQPQHF
.,TRBV2,12,.,TRBJ2-3,TGTGCCAGCAGGAGGAACACAGATACGCAGTATTTT,CASRRNTDTQYF
.,TRBV2,12,.,TRBJ2-7,TGTGCCAGCGGGCAGAACTCCTACGAGCAGTACTTC,CASGQNSYEQYF
.,TRBV6-6,15,.,TRBJ1-5,TGTGCCAGCAGTCCGGACAGCCTAAGGGGTCAGCCCCAGCATTTT,CASSPDSLRGQPQHF
.,TRBV27,14,.,TRBJ2-2,TGTGCCAGCAGCAGACAGGGAGGAGGCGGGGAGCTGTTTTTT,CASSRQGGGGELFF
TRBD1,TRBV29-1,14,.,TRBJ2-2,TGCAGCGTTGCCTTCAGGGGGTTTCCCGGGGAGCTGTTTTTT,CSVAFRGFPGELFF
.,TRBV27,11,few,TRBJ1-1,TGTGCCAGCATCTTTAACACTGAAGCTTTCTTT,CASIFNTEAFF
TRBD1,TRBV11-2,14,.,TRBJ2-1,TGTGCCAGCAGCCCGGACAGGGTGAACGATGAGCAGTTCTTC,CASSPDRVNDEQFF
.,TRBV2,13,few,TRBJ1-6,TGTGCCAGCAGGGGGCTCGGTAATTCACCCCTCCACTTT,CASRGLGNSPLHF
TRBD1,TRBV12-5,16,.,TRBJ2-7,TGTGCTAGTGGTTTGGTACTAGGGCAGGGGGACTACGAGCAGTACTTC,CASGLVLGQGDYEQYF
TRBD1,TRBV6-1,17,.,TRBJ1-5,TGTGCCAGCAGTGAAGTTTTTGGACAGGGTGAGAATCAGCCCCAGCATTTT,CASSEVFGQGENQPQHF
.,TRBV25-1,15,.,TRBJ1-2,TGTGCCAGCAGTGACGCAGGGTCCCTTAACTATGGCTACACCTTC,CASSDAGSLNYGYTF
TRBD1,TRBV5-1,14,.,TRBJ2-2,TGCGCCAGCAGGCCCGGGACAGGGTCCGGGGAGCTGTTTTTT,CASRPGTGSGELFF
TRBD1,TRBV6-5,15,.,TRBJ1-5,TGTGCCAGCCCCGGGACAGGAAGGAGCAATCAGCCCCAGCATTTT,CASPGTGRSNQPQHF
.,TRBV9,15,.,TRBJ1-1,TGTGCCAGCAGCGTAGGGGCGGGGTTGAACACTGAAGCTTTCTTT,CASSVGAGLNTEAFF
.,TRBV5-1,14,.,TRBJ2-5,TGCGCCAGCAGCATCAACGGGGAACAAGAGACCCAGTACTTC,CASSINGEQETQYF
TRBD1,TRBV6-5,15,.,TRBJ2-7,TGTGCCAGCAGTCCGTGGGACAGCAGCTCCTACGAGCAGTACTTC,CASSPWDSSSYEQYF
TRBD1,TRBV9,14,.,TRBJ2-7,TGTGCCAGCAGCGTTGAAACAGGGGGCAGTGAGCAGTACTTC,CASSVETGGSEQYF
.,TRBV5-1,11,.,TRBJ2-2,TGCGCCAGCACAGCGGCCGGGGAGCTGTTTTTT,CASTAAGELFF
TRBD1,TRBV4-2,20,.,TRBJ1-1,TGTGCCAGCAGCCCTCTCATCCTGGGGACAGGGGGCGCGGGGAACACTGAAGCTTTCTTT,CASSPLILGTGGAGNTEAFF
.,TRBV7-2,13,few,TRBJ2-7,TGTGCCAGCAGCGGACAAGGGTACTACGAGCAGTACTTC,CASSGQGYYEQYF
TRBD1,TRBV30,18,.,TRBJ1-1,TGTGCCTGGAGGTCCCACGGGGGGACAGGGGGAGGGAACACTGAAGCTTTCTTT,CAWRSHGGTGGGNTEAFF
.,TRBV4-2,14,.,TRBJ1-1,TGTGCCAGCAGCCAAGATCCGGGGGGCCCTGAAGCTTTCTTT,CASSQDPGGPEAFF
.,TRBV9,15,.,TRBJ1-2,TGTGCCAGCAGCGTAGTCTCCGGGGGGATGAGTGGCTACACCTTC,CASSVVSGGMSGYTF
.,TRBV15,15,.,TRBJ1-4,TGTGCCACCAGCAGACCCCCTCCAACTAATGAAAAACTGTTTTTT,CATSRPPPTNEKLFF
.,TRBV4-1,15,.,TRBJ2-7,TGCGCCAGCAGCCAACCCCCACAGGCAATGGACGAGCAGTACTTC,CASSQPPQAMDEQYF
TRBD1,TRBV27,17,.,TRBJ1-5,TGTGCCAGCAGTTTATCGATCGGGGACAGGGATACTCAGCCCCAGCATTTT,CASSLSIGDRDTQPQHF
.,TRBV5-4,14,.,TRBJ1-1,TGTGCCAGCAGCTTGGACATACGAAACACTGAAGCTTTCTTT,CASSLDIRNTEAFF
TRBD2,TRBV2,15,once,TRBJ2-3,TGTGCCAGCAGGGTGACTAGCGGGGGGGCGGATACGCAGTATTTT,CASRVTSGGADTQYF
TRBD2,TRBV2,16,.,TRBJ2-2,TGTGCCAGCAGTTCCGGGACTAGCGGTAACACCGGGGAGCTGTTTTTT,CASSSGTSGNTGELFF
TRBD1,TRBV4-3,16,.,TRBJ1-2,TGCGCCAGCAGCCAAGCCGGGGACAGGGACGCCTATGGCTACACCTTC,CASSQAGDRDAYGYTF
.,TRBV5-6,13,.,TRBJ2-1,TGTGCCAGCAGCTACACCTTATACAATGAGCAGTTCTTC,CASSYTLYNEQFF